These T cell receptor beta chains were read from a single sample in a study of CD8+ T cells in alopecia areata. Profiling relied on immunoSEQ multiplex PCR, and the TCRdb table lists in-frame clones only, not all of them. The repertoire includes about 140,000 clones, 45% to 60% of them detected once, and roughly 15% sits in the top ten. Sequencing used CD8+ T cells sorted from blood, obtained at week 4, from a patient treated with tofacitinib. Receptors originate from a human donor with alopecia areata. Each CDR3 is given with its conserved first and last residue. Fields, in order: J gene, clone size, D gene, V gene, CDR3 DNA, CDR3 protein. The D gene is left open where the match is weak. Clone size is given for some rows only: seen once, a few or many times, or a class if the clone is expanded.

>TRBJ2-2|once|NA|TRBV7-9
TGTGCCAGCAGTCTCAAGGTGGCCCCTAACACCGGGGAGCTGTTTTTT
CASSLKVAPNTGELFF
>TRBJ1-2|few|NA|TRBV6-5
TGTGCCAGCAGTTACCTCCGGGACACCTATGGCTACACCTTC
CASSYLRDTYGYTF
>TRBJ1-4|few|TRBD1|TRBV29-1
TGCAGCGTTGTCCATCCTCAGGGGGGACTGTTTTTT
CSVVHPQGGLFF
>TRBJ2-1|NA|NA|TRBV2
TGTGCCAGCGCGGGAGACAGGGCTAGCTCCTACAATGAGCAGTTCTTC
CASAGDRASSYNEQFF
>TRBJ2-2|medium-sized|TRBD1|TRBV30
TGTGCCTGGAGCCGGACAGGGGGATGGACCGGGGAGCTGTTTTTT
CAWSRTGGWTGELFF
>TRBJ2-6|NA|NA|TRBV4-2
TGTGCCAGCAGCCAAGGGGGCAGCTCTGGGGCCAACGTCCTGACTTTC
CASSQGGSSGANVLTF
>TRBJ1-1|many|NA|TRBV6-1
TGTGCCTCCCGGGCCCAGAACACTGAAGCTTTCTTT
CASRAQNTEAFF
>TRBJ2-7|many|NA|TRBV25-1
TGTGCCAGCGCCGGGGCTTACGAGCAGTACTTC
CASAGAYEQYF
>TRBJ2-1|NA|NA|TRBV30
TGTGCCTGGAGGGAGTACAATGAGCAGTTCTTC
CAWREYNEQFF
>TRBJ1-2|NA|NA|TRBV4-1
TGCGCCAGCAGCCCCCTTAAAGGGGATATAGGCGGCTACACCTTC
CASSPLKGDIGGYTF
>TRBJ2-7|NA|NA|TRBV11-2
TGTGCCAGCAGCTTACTCCGGGACTACGAGCAGTACTTC
CASSLLRDYEQYF
>TRBJ2-3|few|NA|TRBV5-6
TGTGCCAGCAGCGCCGAAGGGGCGATAGATACGCAGTATTTT
CASSAEGAIDTQYF
>TRBJ2-2|NA|NA|TRBV5-6
TGTGCCAGCAGCTTGGGTGCGAGGGGGATCACCGGGGAGCTGTTTTTT
CASSLGARGITGELFF
>TRBJ1-1|NA|NA|TRBV30
TGTGCCTGGAGTCTCCCGCCTGAAGCTTTCTTT
CAWSLPPEAFF
>TRBJ1-2|NA|NA|TRBV19
TGTGCCAGTAGTCCCTTGATAGGGGGGAACGATGGCTACACCTTC
CASSPLIGGNDGYTF
>TRBJ1-5|once|NA|TRBV19
TGTGCCAGTAGTATTCGGGACTCCAATCAGCCCCAGCATTTT
CASSIRDSNQPQHF
>TRBJ2-7|few|TRBD2|TRBV27
TGTGCCAGCATCTCACTAGCGGGGGACTACGAGCAGTACTTC
CASISLAGDYEQYF
>TRBJ2-5|few|NA|TRBV29-1
TGCAGCGTTGAGGAGGACAGCCCAGAGACCCAGTACTTC
CSVEEDSPETQYF
>TRBJ2-7|NA|TRBD2|TRBV7-9
TGTGCCAGCACGTCCCCGGGACTAGCGGGGAGCGAGCAGTACTTC
CASTSPGLAGSEQYF
>TRBJ1-1|NA|NA|TRBV5-4
TGTGCCAGCAGCTTTTCAGGGGCGAACACTGAAGCTTTCTTT
CASSFSGANTEAFF
>TRBJ1-1|few|TRBD1|TRBV7-9
TGTGCCAGCAGCCCAAACGACAGGGGACGCCCTTCGAACACTGAAGCTTTCTTT
CASSPNDRGRPSNTEAFF
>TRBJ1-2|few|NA|TRBV29-1
TGCAGCGTTGATGGGGACGGCCCCTATGGCTACACCTTC
CSVDGDGPYGYTF
>TRBJ2-2|NA|TRBD1|TRBV27
TGTGCCAGCAGTCCTCGACAGGGAAGAACCGGGGAGCTGTTTTTT
CASSPRQGRTGELFF
>TRBJ2-5|NA|NA|TRBV27
TGTGCCAGCAGTTCCCCAGGGGCCCAGTACTTC
CASSSPGAQYF
>TRBJ1-1|NA|NA|TRBV25-1
TGTGCCAGCAGTAACCGGGCCTTCTACGACCGAACTGAAGCTTTCTTT
CASSNRAFYDRTEAFF
>TRBJ2-6|few|NA|TRBV4-1
TGCGCCAGCAGCCAAGACAGGGGTGGGGCCAACGTCCTGACTTTC
CASSQDRGGANVLTF
>TRBJ2-2|NA|NA|TRBV25-1
TGTGCCACTAGTCCAGCCGGGGAGCTGTTTTTT
CATSPAGELFF
>TRBJ2-1|NA|NA|TRBV27
TGTGCCAGCAGTTTAAGAGGACCTTTGAATGAGCAGTTCTTC
CASSLRGPLNEQFF
>TRBJ2-5|NA|TRBD1|TRBV27
TGTGCCAGCAGTTTCGGACAGGGTGGCGAGACCCAGTACTTC
CASSFGQGGETQYF
>TRBJ1-6|NA|NA|TRBV27
TGTGCCAGCAGGAATGGTGTAATTTCACCCCTCCACTTT
CASRNGVISPLHF
>TRBJ2-7|once|NA|TRBV27
TGTGCCAGCAGTACCCGACTAGACCACGAGCAGTACTTC
CASSTRLDHEQYF
>TRBJ2-5|few|NA|TRBV4-3
TGCGCCAGCAGCCAAGATTACAGGGACGCCACGGAGACCCAGTACTTC
CASSQDYRDATETQYF